This T cell receptor (beta chain) was profiled in a study of long-term antiretroviral therapy in people with HIV. Whole-study results and caveats: Drawn between the mid-2000s and the late 2010s, the blood was possibly obtained under older ART regimens. ART adherence, viral resistance and therapy changes went undocumented.

The CDR3 totals 13 residues. Looked up from germline, CDR1 is MNHEY and CDR2 is SVGAGI. Between the trimmed V and J ends, which lost 2 bases and 3 bases, there was a span of 7 bases. The libraries were made with immunoSEQ v3.0 at survey level. Roughly 40,000-55,000 T-cell genomes per sample were the sequencing target. Clones were read by immunoSEQ multiplex PCR, and TCRdb kept only the in-frame ones, dropping some. The table includes about 28,000 clones, roughly 84% detected once. At least one PBMC sample before ART and at least two after were required. A word on this clone: Its specificity is unknown.

The chain links TRBV6-5 to TRBJ1-1, with a tentative D call TRBD1 (6 bases). This receptor was obtained from a young man with HIV. The sequences come from unsorted PBMCs, collected 0.4 years after starting antiretroviral therapy. The CDR3 is CASSYPGDTEAFF. CDR3 in DNA: TGTGCCAGCAGTTACCCAGGGGACACTGAAGCTTTCTTT.